These 24 T cell receptor beta chains were all obtained from the same sample, sequenced in a study of metastatic and nonmetastatic thyroid tumors. TCRdb recomputed clones from the PCR reads via MiXCR. The sample carries approximately 4,000 clones, roughly 30% recorded once. Nobody among the patients had been given any treatment before thyroid surgery. The sequenced sample was adjacent normal tissue. These receptors originate from a male donor with papillary thyroid cancer or a benign thyroid nodule (not recorded which). Some clones in this sample may be carry-over from other donors' samples.

This clone was observed a handful of times. A read error may produce the germline difference seen at one junction end. The chain recombines TRBV6-2 or TRBV6-3 with TRBJ2-5, with D possibly being TRBD1 (6 bases). Germline CDR1 reads MNHEY; CDR2 reads SVGEGT. This CDR3 has 15 residues. CDR3 sequence reads: CASRYWTDDQETQYF. In nucleotides, the CDR3 is TGTGCCAGCAGATACTGGACAGATGACCAAGAGACCCAGTACTTC.

The rearrangement links TRBV15 to TRBJ2-7; D is perhaps TRBD1 (5 bases). This CDR3 has 13 residues. Trimming removed 3 bases at V and 6 bases at J, with 12 bases between. From germline, CDR1 is LNHNV and CDR2 YYDKDF (reference sequence). The chain's CDR3 is CATSRQGLGEQYF. In nucleotides, the CDR3 is TGTGCCACCAGCAGGCAGGGTTTGGGCGAGCAGTACTTC. Looking up the rest from reference TRBV15 and TRBJ2-7 gives the full variable domain: DAMVIQNPRYQVTQFGKPVTLSCSQTLNHNVMYWYQQKSSQAPKLLFHYYDKDFNNEADTPDNFQSRRPNTSFCFLDIRSPGLGDTAMYLCATSRQGLGEQYFGPGTRLTVT.

This clone is medium-sized in the sample. The gene calls are TRBV20-1 and TRBJ2-1; 15 bases match TRBD2. V shed 5 bases and J 7 bases; nucleotides not matched to a gene: 6. The CDR3 loop spans 15 amino acids. Per the germline V gene, CDR1 is DFQATT and CDR2 is SNEGSKA (reference sequence). CDR3 amino acids: CSAGPGTSGGNEQFF. The CDR3, as DNA: TGCAGTGCTGGCCCCGGGACTAGCGGGGGGAATGAGCAGTTCTTC.

The rearrangement uses TRBV12-3 or TRBV12-4 and TRBJ1-1; D gene unclear. The CDR3 sequence is 14 residues long. Trimming removed 6 bases from V and 5 bases from J, with 16 bases in between. The CDR3 here is CASSFGPGWTEAFF. The CDR3 nucleotides read TGTGCCAGCAGCTTCGGCCCCGGGTGGACTGAAGCTTTCTTT.

The chain recombines TRBV6-1 with TRBJ2-1; 10 nucleotides match TRBD1. Germline CDR1 reads MNHNS; CDR2 reads SASEGT. The CDR3 extends over 15 amino acids. The V gene end was trimmed by 2 bases and the J gene end by 7 bases; junction bases not matched to a gene: 5. CDR3 loop: CASSEPGQGRNEQFF. The CDR3 nucleotides are TGTGCCAGCAGTGAACCGGGACAGGGGAGGAATGAGCAGTTCTTC.

In this sample, this clone turned up a few times. The chain links TRBV7-9 to TRBJ2-1; D unclear. CDR1 and CDR2 (germline): SEHNR, FQNEAQ (reference sequence). CDR3 length equals 12 residues. Trimming shortened V by 1 base and J by 10 bases, and 8 bases separated the two germline ends. This CDR3 reads CASSLERVEQFF. The CDR3, as DNA: TGTGCCAGCAGCTTAGAAAGGGTCGAGCAGTTCTTC.

As for this clone: The junction differs from germline at one of its ends, possibly a read error. This chain uses TRBV6-5 with TRBJ2-2; D tentatively reads TRBD1 or TRBD2 (5 bases each). Germline values: CDR1 MNHEY, CDR2 SVGAGI. This CDR3 contains 17 residues. This chain's CDR3 is CASSYSRGARIPGELFF. The CDR3 region has the DNA TGTGCCAGCAGTTACTCAAGGGGTGCACGAATTCCCGGGGAGTTGTTTTTT.

The V and J genes are TRBV6-4 and TRBJ2-2; 7 nucleotides agree with TRBD2. This CDR3 comprises 14 residues. V shed 6 bases, J shed 6 bases, and the junction held 7 bases outside the gene matches. Per the germline V gene, CDR1 is MRHNA and CDR2 is SNTAGT. The DNA for the CDR3 is TGTGCCAGCAGCCGTACGGGAGGCCCCGGGGAGCTGTTTTTT. It yields the protein CASSRTGGPGELFF.

This chain connects TRBV6-1 to TRBJ2-7; unclear D gene. V was clipped by 5 bases and J by 2 bases, with 13 bases between them. The CDR3 totals 14 residues. Germline V gene sequence: CDR1 MNHNS, CDR2 SASEGT. The CDR3 protein is CASSPRSPPYEQYF. CDR3 coding DNA: TGTGCCAGCAGTCCCCGGTCCCCACCCTACGAGCAGTACTTC.

This clone is labeled medium-sized. This sequence joins TRBV2 and TRBJ2-2, with D possibly matching TRBD2 (6 bases). The CDR3 consists of 15 residues. Germline V gene lookup returns CDR1 SNHLY and CDR2 FYNNEI. Trimming removed 7 bases at V and 3 bases at J, with 15 bases between. This CDR3 reads CASKGGTEDTGELFF. As DNA, the CDR3 is TGTGCCAGCAAGGGCGGGACGGAAGACACCGGGGAGCTGTTTTTT.

This clone showed up just a few times. The CDR3, as DNA: TGTGCCAGCAGTCAATCCCGACAGGTCCCCGGTGGCTACACCTTC. Residues: CASSQSRQVPGGYTF. This chain links TRBV27 with TRBJ1-2; a weak D match, TRBD1 (6 bases). CDR1 and CDR2 from the germline V gene are MNHEY and SMNVEV (reference sequence). V shed 5 bases and J shed 7 bases, with 20 bases lying between them. The CDR3 has 15 residues.

This clone is termed large. V and J are TRBV12-3 or TRBV12-4 and TRBJ1-5; D is unresolved. The CDR3 runs to 13 residues. V shed 3 bases and J shed 7 bases, with 10 bases lying between them. For the CDR3, the DNA is TGTGCCAGCAGTTTCATTGGGTACCAGCCCCAGCATTTT. Translation: CASSFIGYQPQHF.

This clone turned up a few times. Its ends do not fully match the called genes, so a read error is possible. The rearrangement uses TRBV6-1 and TRBJ2-1; TRBD2 matches at 13 bases. There are 16 residues in the CDR3. Germline CDR1 and CDR2: MNHNS and SASEGT. CDR3 sequence: CASSVATSGRAYQHFF. The CDR3 DNA reads as TGTGCCAGCAGTGTAGCAACTAGCGGGAGGGCCTATCAGCATTTCTTC.

CDR3 region: CASSFQEERVYTQYF. The DNA of the CDR3 is TGTGCCAGCAGCTTTCAGGAGGAACGGGTATATACGCAGTATTTT. The rearrangement joins TRBV11-2 to TRBJ2-3; a weak D match, TRBD2 (5 bases). The CDR3 length is 15 residues. Between the trimmed V and J ends, which lost 3 bases and 7 bases, there was a span of 17 bases. Germline V gene lookup returns CDR1 SGHAT and CDR2 FQNNGV.

This clone was counted between two and nine times. The chain carries TRBV12-3 or TRBV12-4 and TRBJ2-7, with TRBD1 identical over 10 bases. V shed 3 bases, J shed 4 bases, and the junction held 3 bases outside the gene matches. This CDR3 contains 14 residues. In nucleotides, the CDR3 is TGTGCCAGCAGTTTTGGGACAGGGGATTACGAGCAGTACTTC. As protein: CASSFGTGDYEQYF.

This clone was detected only once. The chain combines TRBV20-1 with TRBJ2-7, with D perhaps assigned TRBD1 or TRBD2 (5 bases each). V was shortened by 3 bases and J by 5 bases, with 17 bases between the two germline ends. This CDR3 spans 14 amino acids. Germline lookup yields CDR1 DFQATT and CDR2 SNEGSKA (reference sequence). The CDR3 DNA is TGCAGTGCTAGCGGGGACCCCGGACGAAACGAGCAGTACTTC. Protein product: CSASGDPGRNEQYF.

In its sample, this clone ranks as medium-sized. The chain recombines TRBV7-3 with TRBJ2-3, with unresolved D. The ends were cut back, 0 bases at V and 0 bases at J, with 7 bases in the middle. This CDR3 has 15 residues. Germline-derived CDR1 and CDR2 are SGHTA and FQGTGA. The CDR3 DNA reads as TGTGCCAGCAGCTTAACAGGGTCTAGCACAGATACGCAGTATTTT. This sequence encodes CASSLTGSSTDTQYF.

This clone occurred a few times. Relative to the germline gene, one junction end is altered; a read error may explain this. This chain links TRBV6-1 with TRBJ2-7, with D possibly being TRBD1 or TRBD2 (5 bases each). CDR1 is MNHNS, CDR2 SASEGT, per germline. This CDR3 spans 13 amino acids. CDR3 coding DNA: TGTGCCAGACCCGGGAAAGGGGATTACGAGCGGTACTTC. Translated, it gives CARPGKGDYERYF.

By proportion, this clone is medium-sized. CDR3 nucleotides: TGTGCCAGCAGCTTAGGGGGGCCGGGGTCGGGTCAGCCCCAGCATTTT. Protein sequence: CASSLGGPGSGQPQHF. V usage is TRBV7-8 and J usage is TRBJ1-5; TRBD1 is a possible D gene (6 bases). V lost 1 base and J lost 6, with 16 bases in between. The CDR3 contains 16 residues. CDR1 is SGHVS and CDR2 is FQNEAQ in the germline V gene.

The chain combines TRBV12-3 or TRBV12-4 with TRBJ2-7, with 11 bases fitting TRBD2. This CDR3 region has 14 residues. With V trimmed by 5 bases and J by 6 bases, 6 bases remained unmatched. The CDR3 protein is CASSHSGRGSEQYF. Written as DNA, the CDR3 is TGTGCCAGCAGTCATAGCGGGAGGGGTAGCGAGCAGTACTTC.

This sequence joins TRBV3-1 and TRBJ1-2; maybe TRBD1 (5 bases). The germline V gene encodes CDR1 LGHDT and CDR2 YNNKEL (reference sequence). Trimming cost V 0 bases and J 7 bases, with 6 bases left between them. The CDR3 loop spans 12 amino acids. CDR3 protein: CASSQDRAGYTF. CDR3 DNA sequence: TGTGCCAGCAGCCAAGACAGGGCTGGCTACACCTTC.

The table lists this clone with a few counts. The chain couples TRBV28 to TRBJ2-3, with D uncertain. V was trimmed by 5 bases and J by 5 bases, leaving 8 bases between them. Germline V gives CDR1 MDHEN, CDR2 SYDVKM. This CDR3 region has 12 residues. The CDR3 coding sequence is TGTGCCAGCAGTCGGCTACGAGATACGCAGTATTTT. This sequence encodes CASSRLRDTQYF.

The chain carries TRBV12-3 or TRBV12-4 and TRBJ2-7, with 10 bases matching TRBD1. V shed 4 bases and J 4 bases; nucleotides not matched to a gene: 4. The CDR3 contains 14 residues. The CDR3 nucleotides are TGTGCCAGCAGTTGGGGACAGGGGCTTTACGAGCAGTACTTC. Translated: CASSWGQGLYEQYF.

This clone was counted many times. V is TRBV3-1 and J is TRBJ2-6; 8 bases fit TRBD2. The V gene end was trimmed by 1 base and the J gene end by 4 bases; junction bases not matched to a gene: 0. CDR3 length: 15 residues. Germline assignment: CDR1 LGHDT and CDR2 YNNKEL (reference sequence). CDR3 amino acids: CASSQGLAGANVLTF. CDR3 nucleotides: TGTGCCAGCAGCCAAGGACTAGCGGGGGCCAACGTCCTGACTTTC.